The clone carrying this TCR beta chain has just a few counts. Its antigen is undetermined. The entry originates in a study of identical twins. Study findings and constraints: Fewer insertions characterized abundant cord blood beta clonotypes, whereas memory repertoires showed none.

Each CDR3 protein gets one entry after TCRdb re-called the 5' RACE reads with MiXCR. The table lists about 790,000 distinct CDR3 sequences, around a sixth of them singletons. Each donor (without exception) was a healthy Caucasian. Trimming left V 2 bases short and J 0 bases short, with 20 bases between. Germline V CDR1 and CDR2: ENHRY, SYGVKD. The CDR3 runs 19 residues. These data were also filed under a second study, of T cells expressing NK-cell markers. That work contributes: Similarly, these clonotypes led the CD3+CD56-NKG2C+ fraction as well in a few donors. It is unclear if expanded NKG2C-expressing clones target HCMV antigens.

Input material: PBMCs. The sequence was collected from a young woman in good health. The chain joins TRBV10-3 to TRBJ2-4; D might be TRBD1 (7 bases). CDR3 protein: CAISEGPGQTSLAKNIQYF. The CDR3 DNA reads TGTGCCATCAGTGAGGGGCCGGGACAGACTAGTCTAGCCAAAAACATTCAGTACTTC.